These T cell receptor beta chains were read from a single sample in a study of shared clonotypes between healthy human individuals. TCRdb's copy holds only in-frame clones and misses some; the assay was immunoSEQ multiplex PCR. In the table there are some 630,000 clones, less than 80% of which are singletons. Sequencing was performed on memory CD4+ T cells sorted from blood. These receptors were collected from a woman in her twenties or thirties in good health. CDR3s include the opening cysteine and the closing phenylalanine or tryptophan. Some rows have no size entry. The others give once, few or many, or a class for an expanded clone.

V	length	size	J	CDR3
TRBV28	14	-	TRBJ1-4	CASSLIWDNEKLFF
TRBV2	14	once	TRBJ2-7	CASQKGGGGYEQYF
TRBV9	14	-	TRBJ1-1	CASSAGQGSTEAFF
TRBV19	14	-	TRBJ2-2	CASRNRGRAGELFF
TRBV25-1	16	medium-sized	TRBJ2-2	CASSESGGVPTGELFF
TRBV7-8	13	-	TRBJ2-7	CASSSPTGSEQYF
TRBV12-5	12	few	TRBJ2-1	CASGWETTPQFF
TRBV5-1	12	few	TRBJ1-1	CASSTGNTEAFF
TRBV5-1	13	many	TRBJ2-1	CASSLEPDNEQFF
TRBV19	10	-	TRBJ2-5	CCQYGETQYF
TRBV7-9	12	-	TRBJ1-1	CATPGAEGEAFF
TRBV7-9	17	-	TRBJ1-5	CASSLGWGQGSNQPQHF
TRBV5-4	16	-	TRBJ2-1	CASSQGTAGGRGEQFF
TRBV6-4	12	few	TRBJ2-3	CASSDKRDTQYF
TRBV7-8	13	-	TRBJ1-5	CASSADRHQPQHF
TRBV5-1	16	-	TRBJ2-1	CASSLGAGDSYNEQFF
TRBV28	15	-	TRBJ1-5	CASSTGGALNQPQHF
TRBV30	17	many	TRBJ2-1	CAWSVPLVRGLYNEQFF
TRBV7-2	12	-	TRBJ2-1	CASSFVGDEQFF
TRBV7-9	17	once	TRBJ2-1	CASSPPFRDRDYNEQFF
TRBV5-4	13	-	TRBJ2-6	CASILSGANVLTF
TRBV7-7	15	-	TRBJ2-3	CASSPSRGREDTQYF
TRBV2	14	-	TRBJ2-7	CASSVPAGVYEQYF
TRBV2	16	-	TRBJ1-4	CASRDTGTALNEKLFF
TRBV7-9	14	-	TRBJ1-1	CASSLGTAGTEAFF
TRBV13	13	-	TRBJ2-3	CASSLGFTDTQYF
TRBV2	15	once	TRBJ2-2	CASNQREGRGGELFF
TRBV5-1	16	-	TRBJ1-3	CASSLGGSGSGNTIYF
TRBV5-6	15	-	TRBJ2-3	CASSYSGSGTDTQYF
TRBV19	15	-	TRBJ1-5	CASSDRANSNQPQHF
TRBV28	16	-	TRBJ2-1	CASSFGGASSYNEQFF
TRBV4-1	16	-	TRBJ1-5	CASSHVEGRGWQPQHF
TRBV18	14	few	TRBJ2-3	CASSPPSLTDTQYF
TRBV18	17	-	TRBJ1-3	CASSPRGVPVSGNTIYF
TRBV27	15	-	TRBJ1-2	CASSLSRRNARGYTF
TRBV28	13	-	TRBJ2-7	CASSPARGVMQYF
TRBV4-1	16	-	TRBJ2-3	CASSQGLAGSTDTQYF
TRBV18	17	-	TRBJ1-1	CASSPNERTGGRTEAFF
TRBV5-1	14	-	TRBJ2-4	CASSVAGKEDIQYF
TRBV28	15	-	TRBJ2-4	CASSPQGAAKNIQYF
TRBV5-1	15	-	TRBJ1-2	CASSSLGAAVGGYTF
TRBV7-3	15	-	TRBJ2-7	CASSLYPGTGYEQYF
TRBV7-3	16	-	TRBJ2-3	CASSFGSGGPSDTQYF
TRBV5-6	15	-	TRBJ2-2	CASSATRSSTGELFF
TRBV28	12	-	TRBJ2-7	CASRGQAYEQYF
TRBV6-1	15	few	TRBJ2-7	CASSGRGDGTYEQYF
TRBV6-5	16	-	TRBJ2-2	CASSYSSGVTTGELFF
TRBV2	16	-	TRBJ1-2	CASSESRDSLDYGYTF
TRBV4-1	14	-	TRBJ1-1	CASSLPQLNTEAFF
TRBV10-3	12	-	TRBJ2-3	CAISGWEDTQYF
TRBV2	17	once	TRBJ1-2	CARSEPQGFDIIYGYTF
TRBV2	14	-	TRBJ2-5	CASSEAGVGKTQYF
TRBV7-8	15	-	TRBJ2-7	CASSPRPQEGYEQYF